The rows below give T cell receptor beta chains drawn from one sample of a study of T cells in Graves' hyperthyroidism and ophthalmopathy. TCRdb called the multiplex PCR reads again in MiXCR, with one record for every CDR3 protein. The sample holds around 340,000 distinct CDR3 sequences, roughly 17% seen once. The sequenced material came from blood. All receptors come from a man between 25 and 39 years old with Graves' hyperthyroidism. The CDR3 runs from the conserved cysteine through the conserved F or W. Fields, in order: CDR3 DNA, CDR3 protein, D gene, J gene, V gene, clone size. D genes are given only for firm matches. Part of the rows lack a size; the others show once, few, many or a class for expanded clones.

cdr3_nt: TGCAGTGCCTTCGGCAACACTGAAGCTTTCTTT
cdr3_aa: CSAFGNTEAFF
d_call: NA
j_call: TRBJ1-1
v_call: TRBV20-1
clone_size: NA

cdr3_nt: TGCAGTGCTAGAGAGGTCGCTAGCGGGGTACAGTACTTC
cdr3_aa: CSAREVASGVQYF
d_call: TRBD2
j_call: TRBJ2-5
v_call: TRBV20-1
clone_size: few

cdr3_nt: TGTGCCAGCAGTGAGGGCAGGGTTCGTACGCAGTATTTT
cdr3_aa: CASSEGRVRTQYF
d_call: NA
j_call: TRBJ2-3
v_call: TRBV2
clone_size: many

cdr3_nt: TGTGCCAGCAGTCCTCAGGGTGGCCAGCCCCAGCATTTT
cdr3_aa: CASSPQGGQPQHF
d_call: NA
j_call: TRBJ1-5
v_call: TRBV28
clone_size: many

cdr3_nt: TGTGCCATCACCGAGGGAACCTACGAGCAGTACTTC
cdr3_aa: CAITEGTYEQYF
d_call: NA
j_call: TRBJ2-7
v_call: TRBV10-3
clone_size: many

cdr3_nt: TGTGCCAGCAGCTTGCAGGGCTTCTATGGCTACACCTTC
cdr3_aa: CASSLQGFYGYTF
d_call: NA
j_call: TRBJ1-2
v_call: TRBV13
clone_size: NA

cdr3_nt: TGTGCCAGCAGCCAAGATAGGGTTGACTATGGCTACACCTTC
cdr3_aa: CASSQDRVDYGYTF
d_call: NA
j_call: TRBJ1-2
v_call: TRBV3-1
clone_size: NA

cdr3_nt: TGTGCCACCAGCAGAGATCCTACGTGGAGGAACACTGAAGCTTTCTTT
cdr3_aa: CATSRDPTWRNTEAFF
d_call: NA
j_call: TRBJ1-1
v_call: TRBV15
clone_size: many

cdr3_nt: TGCAGTGCTAGGCTTTATGGGACTAGGGAGGAGACCCAGTACTTC
cdr3_aa: CSARLYGTREETQYF
d_call: TRBD2
j_call: TRBJ2-5
v_call: TRBV20-1
clone_size: many

cdr3_nt: TGCAGCGTAGGTACCGGGGAGCTGTTTTTT
cdr3_aa: CSVGTGELFF
d_call: NA
j_call: TRBJ2-2
v_call: TRBV29-1
clone_size: NA

cdr3_nt: TGTGCCAGCCGACAGTCCTATAATTCACCCCTCCACTTT
cdr3_aa: CASRQSYNSPLHF
d_call: NA
j_call: TRBJ1-6
v_call: TRBV2
clone_size: few

cdr3_nt: TGCGCCAGCAGCCAAGAACAGGGCTACGAGCAGTACTTC
cdr3_aa: CASSQEQGYEQYF
d_call: NA
j_call: TRBJ2-7
v_call: TRBV4-1
clone_size: NA

cdr3_nt: TGCGCCAGCAGCTGGGGACTAGCGGGAGTGGTTACCGGGGAGCTGTTTTTT
cdr3_aa: CASSWGLAGVVTGELFF
d_call: TRBD2
j_call: TRBJ2-2
v_call: TRBV5-1
clone_size: NA

cdr3_nt: TGTGCCTGGAGTTCGGGCACTGAAGCTTTCTTT
cdr3_aa: CAWSSGTEAFF
d_call: NA
j_call: TRBJ1-1
v_call: TRBV30
clone_size: NA

cdr3_nt: TGTGCCGGCGGCAGGGTATCGGGAGAGACCCAGTACTTC
cdr3_aa: CAGGRVSGETQYF
d_call: NA
j_call: TRBJ2-5
v_call: TRBV30
clone_size: many

cdr3_nt: TGTGCCAGCGGGCATGGCGGAGACTCTGGAAACACCATATATTTT
cdr3_aa: CASGHGGDSGNTIYF
d_call: NA
j_call: TRBJ1-3
v_call: TRBV2
clone_size: NA

cdr3_nt: TGCAGTGCTAGAGATTTGTTGCTAGCGGGAGGGAATGAGCAGTTCTTC
cdr3_aa: CSARDLLLAGGNEQFF
d_call: TRBD2
j_call: TRBJ2-1
v_call: TRBV20-1
clone_size: NA

cdr3_nt: TGCGCCAGCAGCTTAGATTCAGCGGGAGGTGGCACCGGGGAGCTGTTTTTT
cdr3_aa: CASSLDSAGGGTGELFF
d_call: TRBD2
j_call: TRBJ2-2
v_call: TRBV5-1
clone_size: NA

cdr3_nt: TGCAGGGGATTTGGGGTTCACTACACTGAAGCTTTCTTT
cdr3_aa: CRGFGVHYTEAFF
d_call: NA
j_call: TRBJ1-1
v_call: TRBV20-1
clone_size: few

cdr3_nt: TGTGCCAGCAGTTTCCGCCGGGGAGGCAATGAGCAGTTCTTC
cdr3_aa: CASSFRRGGNEQFF
d_call: NA
j_call: TRBJ2-1
v_call: TRBV12-3/TRBV12-4
clone_size: many

cdr3_nt: TGCAGTGCTAGAGGTGGGCTAGCGGGACCTGAGCAGTTCTTC
cdr3_aa: CSARGGLAGPEQFF
d_call: TRBD2
j_call: TRBJ2-1
v_call: TRBV20-1
clone_size: NA

cdr3_nt: TGTGCCAGCAGTCAACGAGCGGGAGCGTACAATGAGCAGTTCTTC
cdr3_aa: CASSQRAGAYNEQFF
d_call: TRBD2
j_call: TRBJ2-1
v_call: TRBV28
clone_size: many

cdr3_nt: TGTGCCAGCAGGCCAGGGTCCTATGGCTACACCTTC
cdr3_aa: CASRPGSYGYTF
d_call: NA
j_call: TRBJ1-2
v_call: TRBV12-3/TRBV12-4
clone_size: many

cdr3_nt: TGTGCCAGCTCCTCGGAGGGGGAACCTCCCCACGAGCAGTACTTC
cdr3_aa: CASSSEGEPPHEQYF
d_call: NA
j_call: TRBJ2-7
v_call: TRBV28
clone_size: many

cdr3_nt: TGTGCCAGCAGCTTAGTCCTCCCGGTCCCAGGTACGCAGTATTTT
cdr3_aa: CASSLVLPVPGTQYF
d_call: NA
j_call: TRBJ2-3
v_call: TRBV7-2
clone_size: NA

cdr3_nt: TGTGCCAGCAGCCCCGCGTGGACTTCTCCTCTACAGTATTTT
cdr3_aa: CASSPAWTSPLQYF
d_call: NA
j_call: TRBJ2-3
v_call: TRBV7-3
clone_size: NA

cdr3_nt: TGTGCCAGCAGTCGGACGGAAACCTACGAGCAGTACTTC
cdr3_aa: CASSRTETYEQYF
d_call: NA
j_call: TRBJ2-7
v_call: TRBV4-2
clone_size: few

cdr3_nt: TGTGCCAGCAGCCGCGCTAGGAATCAGCCCCAGCATTTT
cdr3_aa: CASSRARNQPQHF
d_call: NA
j_call: TRBJ1-5
v_call: TRBV7-2
clone_size: few

cdr3_nt: TGTGCCAGCTCACCAAGGGAATTCACCTACGAGCAGTACTTC
cdr3_aa: CASSPREFTYEQYF
d_call: NA
j_call: TRBJ2-7
v_call: TRBV18
clone_size: many

cdr3_nt: TGTGCCAGCAGTTACGTATCCGGGACAGGGGTATACAATGAGCAGTTCTTC
cdr3_aa: CASSYVSGTGVYNEQFF
d_call: TRBD1
j_call: TRBJ2-1
v_call: TRBV6-1
clone_size: many

cdr3_nt: TGTGCCAGCAGCCGGAGACAGGAGTCCGAGCAGTACTTC
cdr3_aa: CASSRRQESEQYF
d_call: NA
j_call: TRBJ2-7
v_call: TRBV3-1
clone_size: many

cdr3_nt: TGTGCCTGGAGTGTACGGGCCGGACAGAGGCGGGAGCAGTACTTC
cdr3_aa: CAWSVRAGQRREQYF
d_call: NA
j_call: TRBJ2-7
v_call: TRBV30
clone_size: once

cdr3_nt: TGTGCCACCAGTGGCGTACCGGGACAGGTAACAGATACGCAGTATTTT
cdr3_aa: CATSGVPGQVTDTQYF
d_call: TRBD1
j_call: TRBJ2-3
v_call: TRBV24-1
clone_size: few

cdr3_nt: TGCAGTGCTCGACCGGACAGGCGGAGTTACGAGCAGTACTTC
cdr3_aa: CSARPDRRSYEQYF
d_call: TRBD1
j_call: TRBJ2-7
v_call: TRBV20-1
clone_size: many

cdr3_nt: TGTGCCAGCAGCGGGGGAGGGGGATGGGCCCTCAATGAGCAGTTCTTC
cdr3_aa: CASSGGGGWALNEQFF
d_call: NA
j_call: TRBJ2-1
v_call: TRBV7-9
clone_size: many

cdr3_nt: TGTGCCTGGAGTGTACATTTGGGGAAGAGGGAAAAACTGTTTTTT
cdr3_aa: CAWSVHLGKREKLFF
d_call: NA
j_call: TRBJ1-4
v_call: TRBV30
clone_size: few

cdr3_nt: TGTGCCAGCAGTCCGGTCTCCCAGGGGTCTGGCTACACCTTC
cdr3_aa: CASSPVSQGSGYTF
d_call: NA
j_call: TRBJ1-2
v_call: TRBV12-3/TRBV12-4
clone_size: many

cdr3_nt: TGTGCCAGCAGTGAAGGTTCCCAAGGAGGAAATCAGCCCCAGCATTTT
cdr3_aa: CASSEGSQGGNQPQHF
d_call: NA
j_call: TRBJ1-5
v_call: TRBV2
clone_size: NA

cdr3_nt: TGTGCCTGGAGTGTTGTAGGGACTGAAGCTTTCTTT
cdr3_aa: CAWSVVGTEAFF
d_call: NA
j_call: TRBJ1-1
v_call: TRBV30
clone_size: many

cdr3_nt: TGTGCCAGCAGTTCCCGCAGGAGGGCCGCAGATACGCAGTATTTT
cdr3_aa: CASSSRRRAADTQYF
d_call: NA
j_call: TRBJ2-3
v_call: TRBV3-1
clone_size: many

cdr3_nt: TGTGCCTTCTACCTAGGCGGCGGGGAGCTGTTTTTT
cdr3_aa: CAFYLGGGELFF
d_call: NA
j_call: TRBJ2-2
v_call: TRBV30
clone_size: NA

cdr3_nt: TGCAGCGTTGGGGATTTCGGTTCACCCCTCCACTTT
cdr3_aa: CSVGDFGSPLHF
d_call: NA
j_call: TRBJ1-6
v_call: TRBV29-1
clone_size: NA

cdr3_nt: TGTGCCAGCAGTTTAGCGCAGAATAGCAATCAGCCCCAGCATTTT
cdr3_aa: CASSLAQNSNQPQHF
d_call: NA
j_call: TRBJ1-5
v_call: TRBV12-3/TRBV12-4
clone_size: many

cdr3_nt: TGCGCCAGCAGCTTGGAGAGGGCCGGCACCGGGGAGCTGTTTTTT
cdr3_aa: CASSLERAGTGELFF
d_call: NA
j_call: TRBJ2-2
v_call: TRBV5-1
clone_size: many

cdr3_nt: TGTGCCAGCAGCCCTACAGGGGGCAGGAGCGGGGAGCTGTTTTTT
cdr3_aa: CASSPTGGRSGELFF
d_call: TRBD1
j_call: TRBJ2-2
v_call: TRBV7-3
clone_size: few

cdr3_nt: TGTGCCAGCTCTGCGACAGGGATTTTTGGAAACACCATATATTTT
cdr3_aa: CASSATGIFGNTIYF
d_call: TRBD1
j_call: TRBJ1-3
v_call: TRBV18
clone_size: NA

cdr3_nt: TGTGCCAGCAGCATCCAGAAGGGCCCAGCCTACAATGAGCAGTTCTTC
cdr3_aa: CASSIQKGPAYNEQFF
d_call: NA
j_call: TRBJ2-1
v_call: TRBV7-8
clone_size: many

cdr3_nt: TGCAGTGCTAGATATTCAGGGCCCTCCACTGAAGCTTTCTTT
cdr3_aa: CSARYSGPSTEAFF
d_call: NA
j_call: TRBJ1-1
v_call: TRBV20-1
clone_size: few

cdr3_nt: TGCAGCGTTGAATTCGGCGGGAGGGCGTTGGGCAATGAGCAGTTCTTC
cdr3_aa: CSVEFGGRALGNEQFF
d_call: TRBD2
j_call: TRBJ2-1
v_call: TRBV29-1
clone_size: many

cdr3_nt: TGTGCCAGCAGCTCCTACGGGGGCACTGAAGCTTTCTTT
cdr3_aa: CASSSYGGTEAFF
d_call: NA
j_call: TRBJ1-1
v_call: TRBV7-9
clone_size: many

cdr3_nt: TGTGCCAGCAGCGGGAGGGAGAACGGAAACACCATATATTTT
cdr3_aa: CASSGRENGNTIYF
d_call: NA
j_call: TRBJ1-3
v_call: TRBV9
clone_size: NA

cdr3_nt: TGTGCCAGCAGTTCCCGAGTGGGGCGGCCGAACACTGAAGCTTTCTTT
cdr3_aa: CASSSRVGRPNTEAFF
d_call: NA
j_call: TRBJ1-1
v_call: TRBV6-2/TRBV6-3
clone_size: many

cdr3_nt: TGTGCCAGCAGCAAAGCGGGAGAGACCCAGTACTTC
cdr3_aa: CASSKAGETQYF
d_call: NA
j_call: TRBJ2-5
v_call: TRBV7-9
clone_size: many

cdr3_nt: TGTGCCAGCACCGGACAGGGGCTCTATGGCTACACCTTC
cdr3_aa: CASTGQGLYGYTF
d_call: TRBD1
j_call: TRBJ1-2
v_call: TRBV6-1
clone_size: NA

cdr3_nt: TGTGCCAGCAGCCAAGCGGGAACCATTGGGACCCAGTACTTC
cdr3_aa: CASSQAGTIGTQYF
d_call: NA
j_call: TRBJ2-5
v_call: TRBV3-1
clone_size: many

cdr3_nt: TGTGCCAGCAGCGACCTAGCGGGAAGTGAGCAGTTCTTC
cdr3_aa: CASSDLAGSEQFF
d_call: TRBD2
j_call: TRBJ2-1
v_call: TRBV7-3
clone_size: few

cdr3_nt: TGTGCCAGCAGCTCCCCAAGGCTTTACAGCGTTACGAACACCGGGGAGCTGTTTTTT
cdr3_aa: CASSSPRLYSVTNTGELFF
d_call: NA
j_call: TRBJ2-2
v_call: TRBV11-2
clone_size: NA